The 11 T cell receptor beta chains reported below all come from one sample, sequenced in a study of T-cell memory formation after mild COVID-19. TCRdb itself ran the 5' RACE reads through MiXCR, one entry per CDR3 protein. The table includes hundreds of thousands of distinct CDR3 sequences, approximately 19% detected once. Sequenced sample: PBMCs or a T cell subset sorted from them (not recorded which). The receptors were sampled from an adult woman who had mild COVID-19 (a few samples of this study predate the infection). Cell type and time point are not known.

This chain joins TRBV7-8 and TRBJ2-3; tentative D call: TRBD2 (8 bases). This CDR3 comprises 15 residues. V was clipped by 7 bases and J by 1 base, with 15 bases between them. The V gene's germline CDR1 is SGHVS and CDR2 FQNEAQ. CDR3 sequence: CASISGGGGTDTQYF. The CDR3 DNA sequence: TGTGCCAGCATCTCGGGAGGGGGCGGCACAGATACGCAGTATTTT.

This chain connects TRBV6-2 or TRBV6-3 to TRBJ2-1; 9 bases are a match to TRBD2. Germline V gene data show CDR1 as MNHEY and CDR2 as SVGEGT. The CDR3 is made up of 15 amino acids. J gave up 3 bases and V 6 bases, and 6 bases lay outside the gene matches. Written as DNA, the CDR3 is TGTGCCAGCAGATCAGCGGGGGGCGACTACAATGAGCAGTTCTTC. This codes for CASRSAGGDYNEQFF.

This clonotype was recorded a few times. CDR3 DNA sequence: TGTGCCAGCAGTTACCCTGGGACTGCCGGTAATGAGCAGTTCTTC. Amino acid sequence: CASSYPGTAGNEQFF. The chain combines TRBV6-2 or TRBV6-3 with TRBJ2-1, with D possibly TRBD2 on 6 matching bases. The V and J ends lost 2 bases and 7 bases respectively, with 15 bases between them. This CDR3 contains 15 residues. Per germline, CDR1 MNHEY and CDR2 SVGEGT.

This clonotype appeared a few times. The chain couples TRBV5-6 to TRBJ1-1; D is possibly TRBD1 (5 bases). Germline CDR1 is SGHDT and CDR2 is YYEEEE. The CDR3 covers 12 residues. The ends were cut back, 7 bases at V and 8 bases at J, with 15 bases in the middle. The CDR3 sequence: CASAQGGFEAFF. For the CDR3, the DNA is TGTGCCAGCGCTCAGGGCGGCTTCGAAGCTTTCTTT.

This sequence joins TRBV29-1 and TRBJ1-1; D remains unclear. The CDR3 is 12 amino acids. Trimming took 7 bases from V and 1 from J, leaving 10 bases between them. Germline V CDR1 and CDR2: SQVTM, ANQGSEA. The CDR3 spells CSASNRNTEAFF. For the CDR3, the DNA is TGCAGCGCCTCGAATCGGAACACTGAAGCTTTCTTT.

CDR3 DNA: TGTGCCTGGAGTCGTGGGGTCGGACAGCCCCAGCATTTT. Translated: CAWSRGVGQPQHF. The gene calls are TRBV30 and TRBJ1-5, with unresolved D. Germline assignment: CDR1 GTSNPN and CDR2 SVGIG (reference sequence). Trimming cost V 2 bases and J 7 bases, with 12 bases left between them. This CDR3 has 13 amino acids.

This clonotype has only a few counts. V gene TRBV6-2 or TRBV6-3 combines with J gene TRBJ2-7, with D unclear. CDR3 length: 13 amino acids. Germline CDR1 reads MNHEY; CDR2 reads SVGEGT. Trimming stripped 5 bases from V and 4 bases from J, with 12 bases between. CDR3 sequence: CASSLTRIYEQYF. The DNA of the CDR3 is TGTGCCAGCAGTCTGACTCGAATTTACGAGCAGTACTTC.

In its sample, this clonotype was seen many times. This chain connects TRBV24-1 to TRBJ2-1; 7 nucleotides align to TRBD1. Germline V CDR1 and CDR2: KGHDR, SFDVKD. CDR3 size: 18 residues. With 4 bases clipped from V and 0 bases from J, the junction kept 11 bases outside the gene matches. CDR3 protein: CATSDPQGDGGSYNEQFF. In DNA, the CDR3 is TGTGCCACCAGTGACCCCCAGGGGGATGGGGGCTCCTACAATGAGCAGTTCTTC.

This clonotype appeared a few times. This chain connects TRBV19 to TRBJ1-5; 7 nucleotides agree with TRBD1. Germline V gene data show CDR1 as LNHDA and CDR2 as SQIVND (reference sequence). The CDR3 runs 15 residues. V gave up 7 bases and J gave up 5 bases; unmatched junction bases: 11. The CDR3 region is CASTLDRDRHQPQHF. The CDR3 DNA sequence: TGTGCCAGTACCCTTGACCGGGACAGACATCAGCCCCAGCATTTT.

In this sample, this clonotype turned up a few times. This chain links TRBV5-6 with TRBJ2-7, with TRBD1 as a possible D gene (5 bases). V lost 0 bases to trimming and J lost 1 base, with 11 bases between them. CDR1 and CDR2 from the germline V gene are SGHDT and YYEEEE. This CDR3 is 15 amino acids long. DNA for the CDR3: TGTGCCAGCAGCTTGGGGGCAGGGTTATCCTACGAGCAGTACTTC. Its protein is CASSLGAGLSYEQYF.

This clonotype was seen ten or more times. The chain uses TRBV5-1 and TRBJ2-7; D possibly corresponds to TRBD1 (7 bases). V was trimmed by 4 bases and J by 1 base, leaving 12 bases between them. CDR1 is SGHRS and CDR2 is YFSETQ in the germline V gene. There are 14 residues in the CDR3. The CDR3, as DNA: TGCGCCAGCAGCCTGGCGGGACAGTCCTACGAGCAGTACTTC. Its translation: CASSLAGQSYEQYF. The complete variable domain, with remaining parts taken from reference TRBV5-1 and TRBJ2-7, reads KAGVTQTPRYLIKTRGQQVTLSCSPISGHRSVSWYQQTPGQGLQFLFEYFSETQRNKGNFPGRFSGRQFSNSRSEMNVSTLELGDSALYLCASSLAGQSYEQYFGPGTRLTVT.